The entry that follows covers one TCR beta chain sequence. Its antigen is unknown. One base away there is no much larger clone; base qualities are not given. The data derive from a study of OX40 agonist ivuxolimab in advanced cancers. Looking at the study overall: Ivuxolimab was a fully human IgG2 agonistic monoclonal antibody targeting the costimulatory receptor OX40 (CD134). Patients were allowed to have had prior anti-PD-1, anti-PD-L1 or anti-CTLA-4 therapy, and more than 30% of the dose-escalation patients had previously received checkpoint inhibitors. Intravenous ivuxolimab was administered to patients every 2 weeks at six dose levels: 0.01, 0.1, 0.3, 1.5, 3 and 10 mg/kg. The dose-escalation cohort was roughly 80% male with a mean age of roughly 62 years, ranging from roughly 20 to 80. Of the 50 to 55 patients in dose escalation, about 20 had hepatocellular carcinoma, some 15 had melanoma, 9 had renal cell carcinoma and 9 had head and neck cancer. The monotherapy dose-escalation portion (N = 52 patients) of the phase I ivuxolimab trial is reported in the paper. Peripheral TCRbeta sequencing aimed to test whether ivuxolimab altered TCR sequence diversity and caused clonal T-cell expansion. Partial responses were achieved by three dose-escalation patients, of whom one had hepatocellular carcinoma and two had cutaneous melanoma.

Patients with autoimmune disease history or receiving systemic immunosuppression were excluded from the trial. Peripheral blood for TCR sequencing was drawn from every dose cohort at baseline, at cycle 4 day 1 and at cycle 7 day 1. Samples came from an open-label, multicenter, first-in-human phase I dose-escalation trial of ivuxolimab. Adults with locally advanced or metastatic melanoma, renal cell, hepatocellular, or head and neck squamous cell carcinoma were enrolled in the trial. Before TCR sequencing, CD4+ and CD8+ T cells were separately sorted from peripheral blood. The research as a whole found: The antigen specificity of the peripheral T cells that underwent clonal expansion was not determined. At doses from 0.1 to 3.0 mg/kg, clonal expansion was seen in both CD4+ and CD8+ blood T cells between baseline and week 6. Low levels of normalized T-cell clonal expansion were also seen in some nonresponding patients. After ivuxolimab, expanded clones were on average more numerous among CD8+ T cells than among CD4+ T cells. In partial responders in the 0.1-3.0 mg/kg groups, normalized peripheral clonal expansion was found to be among the lowest, especially among CD8+ T cells.

Genomic DNA was isolated from the sorted cells so that the TCRbeta CDR3 region could be sequenced. The immunoSEQ Assay was used for sequencing of TCRbeta CDR3 regions. Held by TCRdb, this immuneACCESS table contains in-frame sequences only and omits some clones. Under half of the omission traces to an unresolved V gene where checked; the cause of the rest is unknown. Counted in this sample were under 90,000 clones; around 83% of them appeared once. The ten largest account for approximately 1.5% of the sample. Sequencing used CD4+ or CD8+ T cells sorted from blood, obtained in a trial of the OX40 agonist ivuxolimab. The source of this sequence is an adult with an advanced solid tumor such as melanoma, head and neck, liver or kidney cancer.

The encoded CDR3 is CAISESTGSTNEKLFF. At the DNA level, the sequence is TGTGCCATCAGTGAGTCGACTGGATCAACTAATGAAAAACTGTTTTTT. This chain joins TRBV10-3 to TRBJ1-4; the D segment cannot be called with confidence. CDR1 and CDR2 are read off the germline V gene as ENHRY and SYGVKD. From the cysteine through the phenylalanine, the CDR3 covers 16 amino acids. Only the CDR3 DNA stays, 48 bases, in frame from base 1. V gives up 0 bases and J gives up 0 bases, and the segment between their germline ends measures 8 bases.